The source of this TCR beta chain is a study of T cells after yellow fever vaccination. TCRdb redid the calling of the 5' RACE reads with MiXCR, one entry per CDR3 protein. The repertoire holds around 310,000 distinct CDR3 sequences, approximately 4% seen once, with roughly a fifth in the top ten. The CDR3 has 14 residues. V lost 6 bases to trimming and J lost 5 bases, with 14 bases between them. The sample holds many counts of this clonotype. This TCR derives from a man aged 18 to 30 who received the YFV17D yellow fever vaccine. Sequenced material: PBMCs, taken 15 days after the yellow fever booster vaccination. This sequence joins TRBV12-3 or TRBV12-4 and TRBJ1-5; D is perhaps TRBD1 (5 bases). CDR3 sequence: CASSRGQGDQPQHF. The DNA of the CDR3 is TGTGCCAGCAGCCGGGGTCAGGGTGATCAGCCCCAGCATTTT.